The sequence of this T cell receptor (beta chain) was determined in a study of monozygotic twins with inflammatory bowel disease. Study conclusions and caveats: Repertoire similarity did not differ between concordant and discordant twins, possibly owing to limited power.

Each of the TCR libraries took 3,000 to 4,500 ng of total RNA. In eight separate reactions per sample, cDNA was generated. TCRdb re-analyzed the 5' RACE reads; it lists each CDR3 protein once, without DNA. The table lists some 90,000 distinct CDR3 sequences, with roughly 7% in the top ten. About this clonotype itself: Its target is unknown.

The CDR3 runs 11 residues. Germline CDR1 and CDR2: SEHNR and FQNEAQ (reference sequence). This TCR was recovered from a human donor with ulcerative colitis or Crohn's disease, or a healthy co-twin of an affected twin (not recorded which). The chain uses TRBV7-9 and TRBJ2-5. The sample consisted of blood. The CDR3 sequence is CASSSLGTQYF.